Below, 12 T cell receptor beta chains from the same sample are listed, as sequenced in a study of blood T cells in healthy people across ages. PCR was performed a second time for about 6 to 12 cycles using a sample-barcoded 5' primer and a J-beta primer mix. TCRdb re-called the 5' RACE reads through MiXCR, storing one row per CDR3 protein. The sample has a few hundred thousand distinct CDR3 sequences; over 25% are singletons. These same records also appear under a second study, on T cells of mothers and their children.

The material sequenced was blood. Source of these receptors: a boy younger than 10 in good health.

Written as DNA, the CDR3 is TGTGCCAGCTCAGGCGGGATTAACTCCTACAATGAGCAGTTCTTC. It yields the protein CASSGGINSYNEQFF. The chain recombines TRBV18 with TRBJ2-1; D is possibly TRBD2 (6 bases). Trimming pared 5 bases from V and 0 bases from J, leaving 11 bases between. This CDR3 is 15 amino acids long. Germline V gives CDR1 KGHSH, CDR2 LQKENI.

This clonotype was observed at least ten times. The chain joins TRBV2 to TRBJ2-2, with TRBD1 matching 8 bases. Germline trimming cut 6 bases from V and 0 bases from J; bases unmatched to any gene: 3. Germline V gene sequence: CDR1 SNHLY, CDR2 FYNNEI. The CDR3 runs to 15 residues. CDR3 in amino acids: CASRVDRANTGELFF. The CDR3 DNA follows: TGTGCCAGCAGAGTGGACAGGGCGAACACCGGGGAGCTGTTTTTT.

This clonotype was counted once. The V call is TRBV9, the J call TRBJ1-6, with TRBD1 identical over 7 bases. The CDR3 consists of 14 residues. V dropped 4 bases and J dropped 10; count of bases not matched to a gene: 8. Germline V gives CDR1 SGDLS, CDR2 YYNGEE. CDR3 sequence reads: CASSSRQGGSPLHF. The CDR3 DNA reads TGTGCCAGCAGCTCCAGACAGGGAGGGTCACCCCTCCACTTT.

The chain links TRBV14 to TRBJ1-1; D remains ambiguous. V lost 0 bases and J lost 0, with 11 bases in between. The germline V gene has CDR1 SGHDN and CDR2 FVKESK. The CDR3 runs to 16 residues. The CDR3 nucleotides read TGTGCCAGCAGCCAAGATCGCGTGGCGATGAACACTGAAGCTTTCTTT. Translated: CASSQDRVAMNTEAFF.

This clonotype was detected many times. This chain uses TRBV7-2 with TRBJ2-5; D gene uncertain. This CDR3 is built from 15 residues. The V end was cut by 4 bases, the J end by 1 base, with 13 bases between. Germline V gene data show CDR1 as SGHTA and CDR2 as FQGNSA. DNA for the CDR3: TGTGCCAGCAGCTCCGAACACCTCCCCCAAGAGACCCAGTACTTC. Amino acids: CASSSEHLPQETQYF.

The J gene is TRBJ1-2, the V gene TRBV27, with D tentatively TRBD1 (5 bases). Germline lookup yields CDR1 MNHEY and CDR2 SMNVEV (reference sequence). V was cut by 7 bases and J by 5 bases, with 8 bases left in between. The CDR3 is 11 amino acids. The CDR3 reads CASIGHYGYTF. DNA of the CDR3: TGTGCCAGCATCGGACATTATGGCTACACCTTC.

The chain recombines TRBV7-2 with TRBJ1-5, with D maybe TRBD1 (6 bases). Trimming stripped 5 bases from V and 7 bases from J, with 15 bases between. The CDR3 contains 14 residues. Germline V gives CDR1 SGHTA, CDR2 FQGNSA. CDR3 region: CASSDTGKRQPQHF. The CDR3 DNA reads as TGTGCCAGCAGCGATACAGGGAAAAGGCAGCCCCAGCATTTT.

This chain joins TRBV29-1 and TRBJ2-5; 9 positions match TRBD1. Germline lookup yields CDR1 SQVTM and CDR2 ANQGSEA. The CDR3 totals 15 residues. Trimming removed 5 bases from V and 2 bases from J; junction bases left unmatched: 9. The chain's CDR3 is CSVLKGTGQQETQYF. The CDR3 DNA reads TGCAGCGTTTTAAAAGGGACAGGGCAACAAGAGACCCAGTACTTC. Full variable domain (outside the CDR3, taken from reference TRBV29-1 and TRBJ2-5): SAVISQKPSRDICQRGTSLTIQCQVDSQVTMMFWYRQQPGQSLTLIATANQGSEATYESGFVIDKFPISRPNLTFSTLTVSNMSPEDSSIYLCSVLKGTGQQETQYFGPGTRLLVL.

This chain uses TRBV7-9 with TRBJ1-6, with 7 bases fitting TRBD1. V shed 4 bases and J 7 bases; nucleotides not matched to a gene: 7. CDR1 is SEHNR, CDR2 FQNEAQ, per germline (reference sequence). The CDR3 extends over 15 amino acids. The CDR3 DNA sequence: TGTGCCAGCAGCTCCAGACAGGGCGAAAATTCACCCCTCCACTTT. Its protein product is CASSSRQGENSPLHF.

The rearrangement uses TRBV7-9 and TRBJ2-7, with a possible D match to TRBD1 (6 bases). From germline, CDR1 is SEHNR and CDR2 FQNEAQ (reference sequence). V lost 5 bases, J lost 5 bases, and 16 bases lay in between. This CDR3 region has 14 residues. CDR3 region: CASSPGQGSDEQYF. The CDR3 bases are TGTGCCAGCAGCCCAGGGCAGGGGTCAGACGAGCAGTACTTC.

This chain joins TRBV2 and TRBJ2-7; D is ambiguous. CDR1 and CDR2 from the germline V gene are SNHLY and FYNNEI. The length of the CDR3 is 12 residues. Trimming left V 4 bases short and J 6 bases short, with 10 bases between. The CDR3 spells CASSADGSEQYF. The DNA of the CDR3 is TGTGCCAGCAGTGCCGACGGGTCCGAGCAGTACTTC.

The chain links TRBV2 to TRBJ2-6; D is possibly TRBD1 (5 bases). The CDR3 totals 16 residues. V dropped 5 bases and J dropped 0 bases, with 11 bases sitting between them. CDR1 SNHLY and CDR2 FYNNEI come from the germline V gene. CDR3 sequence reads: CASSPDRNSGANVLTF. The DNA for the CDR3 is TGTGCCAGCAGTCCAGACAGAAACTCTGGGGCCAACGTCCTGACTTTC.